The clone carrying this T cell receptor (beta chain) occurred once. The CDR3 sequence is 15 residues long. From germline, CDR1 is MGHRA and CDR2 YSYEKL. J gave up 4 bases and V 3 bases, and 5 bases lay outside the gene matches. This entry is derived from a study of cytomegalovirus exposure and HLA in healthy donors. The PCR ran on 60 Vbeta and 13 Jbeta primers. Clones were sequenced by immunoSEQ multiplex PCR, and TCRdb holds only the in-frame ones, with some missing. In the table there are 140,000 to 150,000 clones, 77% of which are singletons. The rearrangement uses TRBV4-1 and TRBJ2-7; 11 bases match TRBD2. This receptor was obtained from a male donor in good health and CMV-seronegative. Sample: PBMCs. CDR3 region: CASSQGGTSGYEQYF. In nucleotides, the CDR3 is TGCGCCAGCAGCCAGGGGGGGACTAGCGGTTACGAGCAGTACTTC.